This TCR beta chain is from a study of response to subunit inactivated influenza vaccine. This clonotype occurred a few times. TCRdb reprocessed the RT-PCR reads via MiXCR and lists one record per CDR3 protein. The sample has 500,000 or so distinct CDR3 sequences; roughly 9.8% are singletons. From germline, CDR1 is LGHNA and CDR2 YSLEER. V lost 0 bases to trimming and J lost 5 bases; unmatched junction nucleotides: 5. This CDR3 is built from 15 residues. The specimen comprised PBMCs from blood, sampled roughly 46 days after vaccination. This clonotype originated in a man aged 45-60 years who received an inactivated influenza vaccine. This sequence joins TRBV4-3 and TRBJ2-5; 8 bases are shared with TRBD2. For the CDR3, the DNA is TGCGCCAGCAGCCAAGATTTTACGGGAGGGGAGACCCAGTACTTC. It is translated as CASSQDFTGGETQYF.